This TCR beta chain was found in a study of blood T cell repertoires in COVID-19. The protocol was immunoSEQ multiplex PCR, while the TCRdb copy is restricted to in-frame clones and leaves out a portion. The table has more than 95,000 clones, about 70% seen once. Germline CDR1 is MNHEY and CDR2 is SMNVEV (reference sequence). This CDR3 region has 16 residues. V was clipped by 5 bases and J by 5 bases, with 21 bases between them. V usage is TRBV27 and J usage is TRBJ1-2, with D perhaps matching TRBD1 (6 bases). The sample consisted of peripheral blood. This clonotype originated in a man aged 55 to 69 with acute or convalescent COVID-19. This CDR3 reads CASSASLQGSRYGYTF. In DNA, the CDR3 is TGTGCCAGCAGTGCCTCCTTACAGGGATCAAGGTATGGCTACACCTTC.